Below, 8 T cell receptor beta chains from the same sample are listed, as sequenced in a study of response to subunit inactivated influenza vaccine. TCRdb independently ran MiXCR on the RT-PCR reads; one entry per CDR3 protein. The data contain more than 700,000 distinct CDR3 sequences, around 20% of them seen just once; the ten biggest clones take up roughly 10%. The sample consisted of PBMCs from blood, taken approximately 5 days after vaccination. The receptors come from a man aged 50 to 59 who received an inactivated influenza vaccine.

This clonotype has at least ten counts. V is TRBV20-1 and J is TRBJ1-1, with D uncertain. The CDR3 is 12 amino acids. Germline V lookup: CDR1 DFQATT, CDR2 SNEGSKA (reference sequence). Trimming pared 5 bases from V and 4 bases from J, leaving 11 bases between. The CDR3 reads CSARARSTEAFF. The CDR3 bases are TGCAGTGCTCGGGCGCGGAGCACTGAAGCTTTCTTT.

This clonotype was recorded a few times. The genes are TRBV20-1 and TRBJ1-5, with 8 bases lining up with TRBD1. The CDR3 totals 17 residues. Germline assignment: CDR1 DFQATT and CDR2 SNEGSKA (reference sequence). The junction had 13 bases not matched to a gene; V was cut back by 5 bases and J by 1 base. This chain's CDR3 is CSAASGGGGLSNQPQHF. The CDR3 DNA reads TGCAGTGCTGCTTCAGGGGGCGGAGGACTCAGCAATCAGCCCCAGCATTTT.

A few counts support this clonotype. The V call is TRBV5-1, the J call TRBJ2-6, with TRBD1 identical over 11 bases. J lost 4 bases, V lost 0 bases, and 9 bases had no gene match. The CDR3 runs 19 residues. The germline V gene encodes CDR1 SGHRS and CDR2 YFSETQ. CDR3 protein: CASSLGGGQGASGANVLTF. The CDR3 DNA sequence: TGCGCCAGCAGCTTGGGTGGTGGACAGGGGGCGTCGGGGGCCAACGTCCTGACTTTC.

This clonotype was seen a handful of times. CDR3: CASSLWDRASYEQYF. DNA of the CDR3: TGTGCCAGCAGTTTATGGGACAGGGCCTCCTACGAGCAGTACTTC. J is TRBJ2-7 and V is TRBV28; TRBD1 aligns across 8 bases. Germline V gene data show CDR1 as MDHEN and CDR2 as SYDVKM. This CDR3 contains 15 residues. The V and J ends lost 0 bases and 0 bases, in that order; junction bases with no gene match: 1.

This clonotype has more than one count but fewer than ten. V and J are TRBV12-3 or TRBV12-4 and TRBJ2-2; D is ambiguous. The CDR3 covers 14 residues. The V end was cut by 5 bases, the J end by 4 bases, with 11 bases between. The CDR3 nucleotides read TGTGCCAGCAGTCCCGTGGTTTTCACCGGGGAGCTGTTTTTT. It encodes CASSPVVFTGELFF.

This chain connects TRBV7-9 to TRBJ1-1; D may be TRBD1 (5 bases). The CDR3 contains 14 residues. V gave up 2 bases and J gave up 5 bases, with 12 bases separating them. Germline loops: CDR1 SEHNR, CDR2 FQNEAQ (reference sequence). The CDR3 reads CASSLNSGGTEAFF. CDR3 DNA sequence: TGTGCCAGCAGCTTAAATAGTGGGGGAACTGAAGCTTTCTTT.

This clonotype has a handful of counts. J is TRBJ2-5 and V is TRBV12-3 or TRBV12-4, with 8 bases fitting TRBD2. The V segment lost 2 bases and the J segment 9 bases; nucleotides outside the gene matches: 5. The CDR3 is made up of 13 amino acids. The CDR3 spells CASSLSSGGAQYF. The CDR3 DNA follows: TGTGCCAGCAGTTTAAGCTCCGGGGGGGCCCAGTACTTC.

This clonotype was recorded a few times. The V gene is TRBV5-1, the J gene TRBJ1-3; D is possibly TRBD1 (6 bases). V was cut by 0 bases and J by 2 bases, with 9 bases left in between. The V gene's germline CDR1 is SGHRS and CDR2 YFSETQ. CDR3 length: 15 residues. The CDR3 coding sequence is TGCGCCAGCAGCTTGGGACAGGTGACTGGAAACACCATATATTTT. Its protein product is CASSLGQVTGNTIYF.